Shown below are 4 T cell receptor beta chains from a single sample sequenced in a study of T-cell memory formation after mild COVID-19 listed by TCRdb under 2021. The method was 5' RACE. The instrument was an Illumina NovaSeq 6000. TCRdb cleaned the public reads at Q25 with fastp, built clones with MiXCR and kept in-frame beta chains. Every CDR3 protein is listed once, alongside the most common genes and DNA of its rows. The sample table contains about 450,000 distinct CDR3 sequences; only one count was recorded for less than 25% of them. Approximately 14% of the sample is in the top ten clones. Material for sequencing was PBMCs or a T cell subset sorted from them (not recorded which). These receptors were obtained from an adult woman who had mild COVID-19 (a few samples of this study predate the infection). The sample titles of this study are shuffled in the database, so cell type and time point are left out; the donor was told from shared clones.

The rearrangement links TRBV7-9 to TRBJ1-1; D is unclear. The ends were cut back, 1 base at V and 0 bases at J, with 12 bases in the middle. Germline-derived CDR1 and CDR2 are SEHNR and FQNEAQ (reference sequence). The CDR3 is 16 amino acids. The DNA for the CDR3 is TGTGCCAGCAGCTTAGAAAGTGGAGGCATGAACACTGAAGCTTTCTTT. It is translated as CASSLESGGMNTEAFF.

The V gene is TRBV4-1, the J gene TRBJ1-2; 8 nucleotides align to TRBD1. With V trimmed by 0 bases and J by 4 bases, 7 bases remained unmatched. CDR1 MGHRA and CDR2 YSYEKL come from the germline V gene. This CDR3 region has 16 residues. CDR3 sequence reads: CASSQESGTGGYGYTF. CDR3 bases: TGCGCCAGCAGCCAAGAATCCGGGACAGGAGGCTATGGCTACACCTTC.

The gene calls are TRBV3-1 and TRBJ2-1, with 8 nucleotides matching TRBD2. Germline trimming cut 3 bases from V and 7 bases from J; bases unmatched to any gene: 5. This CDR3 is built from 14 residues. Germline loops: CDR1 LGHDT, CDR2 YNNKEL (reference sequence). The CDR3, as DNA: TGTGCCAGCAGCCAGCGGGGGGCCGGGAATGAGCAGTTCTTC. The encoded protein is CASSQRGAGNEQFF.

This chain uses TRBV7-9 with TRBJ2-7; no reliable D call. Germline V CDR1 and CDR2: SEHNR, FQNEAQ (reference sequence). The CDR3 is 11 amino acids. Trimming removed 3 bases at V and 5 bases at J, with 5 bases between. CDR3 coding DNA: TGTGCCAGCAGCTTTCAGGACGAGCAGTACTTC. It is translated as CASSFQDEQYF.